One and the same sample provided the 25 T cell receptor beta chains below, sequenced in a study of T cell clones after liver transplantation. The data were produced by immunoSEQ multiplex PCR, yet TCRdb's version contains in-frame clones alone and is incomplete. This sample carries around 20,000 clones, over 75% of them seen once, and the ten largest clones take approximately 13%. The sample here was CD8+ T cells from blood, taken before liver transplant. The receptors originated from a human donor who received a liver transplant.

This CDR3 reads CASSELRTSAYNEQFF. The CDR3 DNA reads as TGTGCCAGCAGCGAACTAAGGACTAGCGCTTACAATGAGCAGTTCTTC. The genes are TRBV9 and TRBJ2-1; 9 bases map to TRBD2. Trimming took 3 bases from V and 4 from J; bases not matched to a gene: 8. Germline V gives CDR1 SGDLS, CDR2 YYNGEE. This CDR3 has 16 amino acids.

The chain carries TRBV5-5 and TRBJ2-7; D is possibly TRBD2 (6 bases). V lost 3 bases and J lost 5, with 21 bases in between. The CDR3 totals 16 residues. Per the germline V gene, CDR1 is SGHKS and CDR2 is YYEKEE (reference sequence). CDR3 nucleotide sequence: TGTGCCAGCAGCTGGAAGGGAGCCGGGAGACTCGACGAGCAGTACTTC. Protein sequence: CASSWKGAGRLDEQYF.

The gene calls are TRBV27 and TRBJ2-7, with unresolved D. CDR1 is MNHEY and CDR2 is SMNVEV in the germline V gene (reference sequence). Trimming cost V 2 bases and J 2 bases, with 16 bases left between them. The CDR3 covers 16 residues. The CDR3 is CASSLSMDWIPYEQYF. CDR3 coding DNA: TGTGCCAGCAGTTTAAGTATGGATTGGATTCCCTACGAGCAGTACTTC.

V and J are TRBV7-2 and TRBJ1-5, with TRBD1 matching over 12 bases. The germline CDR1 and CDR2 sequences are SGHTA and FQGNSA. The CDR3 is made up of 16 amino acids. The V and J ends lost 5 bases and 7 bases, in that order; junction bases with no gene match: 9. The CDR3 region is CASSQTGTGGRQPQHF. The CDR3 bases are TGTGCCAGCAGCCAGACAGGGACAGGGGGCCGGCAGCCCCAGCATTTT.

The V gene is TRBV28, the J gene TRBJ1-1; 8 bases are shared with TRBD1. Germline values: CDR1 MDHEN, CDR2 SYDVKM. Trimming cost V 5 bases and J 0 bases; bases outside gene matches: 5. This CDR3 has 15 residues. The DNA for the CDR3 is TGTGCCAGCAGTAACAGGGGGATTATGAACACTGAAGCTTTCTTT. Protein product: CASSNRGIMNTEAFF.

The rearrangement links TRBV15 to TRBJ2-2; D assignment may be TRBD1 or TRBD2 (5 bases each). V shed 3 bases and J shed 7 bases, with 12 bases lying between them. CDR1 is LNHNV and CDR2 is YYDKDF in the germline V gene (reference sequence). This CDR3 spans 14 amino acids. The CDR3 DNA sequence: TGTGCCACCAGCAGCTTGGGGGATGGCGGGGAGCTGTTTTTT. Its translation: CATSSLGDGGELFF. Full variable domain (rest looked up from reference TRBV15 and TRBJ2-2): DAMVIQNPRYQVTQFGKPVTLSCSQTLNHNVMYWYQQKSSQAPKLLFHYYDKDFNNEADTPDNFQSRRPNTSFCFLDIRSPGLGDTAMYLCATSSLGDGGELFFGEGSRLTVL.

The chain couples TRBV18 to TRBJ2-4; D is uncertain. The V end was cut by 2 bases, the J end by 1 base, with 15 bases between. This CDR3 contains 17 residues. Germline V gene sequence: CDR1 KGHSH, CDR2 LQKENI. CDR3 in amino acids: CASSPMALARAKNIQYF. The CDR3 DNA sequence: TGTGCCAGCTCACCAATGGCTCTCGCAAGGGCCAAAAACATTCAGTACTTC.

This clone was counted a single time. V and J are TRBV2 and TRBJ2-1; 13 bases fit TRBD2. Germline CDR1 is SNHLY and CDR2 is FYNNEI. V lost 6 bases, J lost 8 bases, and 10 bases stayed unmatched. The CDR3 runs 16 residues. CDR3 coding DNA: TGTGCCAGCAGGGGGACTAGCGGGATCGTCATCTATGAGCAGTTCTTC. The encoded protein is CASRGTSGIVIYEQFF.

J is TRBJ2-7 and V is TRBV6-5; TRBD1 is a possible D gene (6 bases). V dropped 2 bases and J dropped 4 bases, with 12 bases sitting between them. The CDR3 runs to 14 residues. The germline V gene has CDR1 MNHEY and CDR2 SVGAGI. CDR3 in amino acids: CASSYGGQHYEQYF. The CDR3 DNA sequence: TGTGCCAGCAGTTACGGCGGACAGCATTACGAGCAGTACTTC.

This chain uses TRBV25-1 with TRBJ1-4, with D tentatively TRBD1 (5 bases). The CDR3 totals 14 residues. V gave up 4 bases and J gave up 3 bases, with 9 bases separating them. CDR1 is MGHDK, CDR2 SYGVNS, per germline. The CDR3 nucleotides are TGTGCCAGCAGTGGGTTGGGGGCTAATGAAAAACTGTTTTTT. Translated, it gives CASSGLGANEKLFF.

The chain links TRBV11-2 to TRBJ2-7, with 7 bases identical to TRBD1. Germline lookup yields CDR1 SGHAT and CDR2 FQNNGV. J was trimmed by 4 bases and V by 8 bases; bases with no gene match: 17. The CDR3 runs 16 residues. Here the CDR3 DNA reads TGTGCCAGCGCTAACACGGGGACCGGGACAGATTACGAGCAGTACTTC. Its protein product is CASANTGTGTDYEQYF.

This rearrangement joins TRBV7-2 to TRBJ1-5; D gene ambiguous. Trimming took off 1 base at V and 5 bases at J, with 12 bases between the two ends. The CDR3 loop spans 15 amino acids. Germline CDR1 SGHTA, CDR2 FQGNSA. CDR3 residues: CASSLGGSGYQPQHF. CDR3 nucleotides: TGTGCCAGCAGCTTAGGAGGGTCCGGTTATCAGCCCCAGCATTTT.

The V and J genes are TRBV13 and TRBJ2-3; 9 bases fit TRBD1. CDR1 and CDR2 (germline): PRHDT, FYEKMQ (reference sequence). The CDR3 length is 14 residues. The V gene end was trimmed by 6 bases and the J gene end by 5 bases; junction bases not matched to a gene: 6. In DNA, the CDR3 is TGTGCCAGCAGGCGGACAGGGGATGAAGATACGCAGTATTTT. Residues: CASRRTGDEDTQYF.

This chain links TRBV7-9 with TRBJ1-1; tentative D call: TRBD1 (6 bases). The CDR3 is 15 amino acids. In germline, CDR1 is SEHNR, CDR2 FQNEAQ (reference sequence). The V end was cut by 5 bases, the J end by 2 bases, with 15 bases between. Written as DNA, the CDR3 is TGTGCCAGCAGCCCACCGGTGGGGGGCAACACTGAAGCTTTCTTT. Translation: CASSPPVGGNTEAFF. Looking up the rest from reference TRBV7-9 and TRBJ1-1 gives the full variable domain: DTGVSQNPRHKITKRGQNVTFRCDPISEHNRLYWYRQTLGQGPEFLTYFQNEAQLEKSRLLSDRFSAERPKGSFSTLEIQRTEQGDSAMYLCASSPPVGGNTEAFFGQGTRLTVV.

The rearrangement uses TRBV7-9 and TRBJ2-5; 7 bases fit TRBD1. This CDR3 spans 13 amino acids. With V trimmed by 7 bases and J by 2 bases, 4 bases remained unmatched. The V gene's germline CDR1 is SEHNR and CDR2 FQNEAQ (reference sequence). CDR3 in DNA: TGTGCCAGCATCTCGGGACAGCAAGAGACCCAGTACTTC. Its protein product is CASISGQQETQYF.

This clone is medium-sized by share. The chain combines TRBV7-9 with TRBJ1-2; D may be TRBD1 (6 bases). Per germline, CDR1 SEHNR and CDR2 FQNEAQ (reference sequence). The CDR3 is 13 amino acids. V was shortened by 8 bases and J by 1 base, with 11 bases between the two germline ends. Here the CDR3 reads CASGQGINYGYTF. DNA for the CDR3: TGTGCCAGCGGGCAGGGGATTAACTATGGCTACACCTTC.

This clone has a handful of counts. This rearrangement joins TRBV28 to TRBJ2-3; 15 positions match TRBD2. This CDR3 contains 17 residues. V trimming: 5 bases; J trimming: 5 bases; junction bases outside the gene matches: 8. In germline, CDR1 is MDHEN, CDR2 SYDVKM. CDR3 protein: CASSDVGLAGGGDTQYF. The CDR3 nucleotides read TGTGCCAGCAGTGACGTGGGACTAGCGGGAGGTGGAGATACGCAGTATTTT.

The CDR3 sequence: CASSEGQPNYGYTF. The CDR3 coding sequence is TGTGCCAGCAGTGAGGGACAACCTAACTATGGCTACACCTTC. The rearrangement links TRBV6-1 to TRBJ1-2; a weak D match, TRBD1 (6 bases). This CDR3 has 14 residues. The germline V gene has CDR1 MNHNS and CDR2 SASEGT. Trimming removed 3 bases from V and 0 bases from J, with 8 bases in between.

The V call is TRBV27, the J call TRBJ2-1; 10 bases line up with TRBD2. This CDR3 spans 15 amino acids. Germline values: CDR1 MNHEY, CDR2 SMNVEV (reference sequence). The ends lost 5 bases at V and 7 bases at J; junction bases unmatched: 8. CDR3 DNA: TGTGCCAGCAGTATAGCGGGAGGCCCCTGGAATGAGCAGTTCTTC. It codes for CASSIAGGPWNEQFF.

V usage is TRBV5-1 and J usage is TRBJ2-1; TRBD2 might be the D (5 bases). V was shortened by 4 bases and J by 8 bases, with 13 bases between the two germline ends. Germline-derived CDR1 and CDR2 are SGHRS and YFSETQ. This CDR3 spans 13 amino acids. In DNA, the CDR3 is TGCGCCAGCAGCCCCGGACTGACGGATGAGCAGTTCTTC. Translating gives CASSPGLTDEQFF.

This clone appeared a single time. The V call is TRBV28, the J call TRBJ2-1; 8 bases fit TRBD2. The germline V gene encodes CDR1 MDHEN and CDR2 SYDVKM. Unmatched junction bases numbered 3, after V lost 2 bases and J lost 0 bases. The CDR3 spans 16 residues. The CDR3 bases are TGTGCCAGCAGTTTAGAACTAGCGGCCTCCTACAATGAGCAGTTCTTC. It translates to CASSLELAASYNEQFF.

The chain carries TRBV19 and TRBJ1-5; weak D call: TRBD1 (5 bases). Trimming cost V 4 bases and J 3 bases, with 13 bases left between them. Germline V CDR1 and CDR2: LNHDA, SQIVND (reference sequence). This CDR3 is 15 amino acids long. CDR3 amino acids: CASSNLQGYNQPQHF. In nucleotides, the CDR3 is TGTGCCAGTAGTAACCTTCAGGGCTACAATCAGCCCCAGCATTTT. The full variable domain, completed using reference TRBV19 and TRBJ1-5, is DGGITQSPKYLFRKEGQNVTLSCEQNLNHDAMYWYRQDPGQGLRLIYYSQIVNDFQKGDIAEGYSVSREKKESFPLTVTSAQKNPTAFYLCASSNLQGYNQPQHFGDGTRLSIL.

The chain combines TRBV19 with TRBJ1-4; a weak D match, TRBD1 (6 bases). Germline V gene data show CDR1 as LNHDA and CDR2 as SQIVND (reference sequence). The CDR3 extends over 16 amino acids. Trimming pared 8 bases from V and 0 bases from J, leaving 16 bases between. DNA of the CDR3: TGTGCCAGTGTCTCGTTGGACAGTGCAACTAATGAAAAACTGTTTTTT. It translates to CASVSLDSATNEKLFF.

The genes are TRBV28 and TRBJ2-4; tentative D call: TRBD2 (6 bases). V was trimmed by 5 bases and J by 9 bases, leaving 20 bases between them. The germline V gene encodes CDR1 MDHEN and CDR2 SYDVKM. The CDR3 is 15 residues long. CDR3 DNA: TGTGCCAGCAGTCTTCCGCCGACTAGTGAGGCCATTCAGTACTTC. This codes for CASSLPPTSEAIQYF.

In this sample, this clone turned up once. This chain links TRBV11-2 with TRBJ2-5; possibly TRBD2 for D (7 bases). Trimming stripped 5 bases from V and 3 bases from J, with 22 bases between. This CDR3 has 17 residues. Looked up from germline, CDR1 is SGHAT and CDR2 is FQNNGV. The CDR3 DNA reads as TGTGCCAGCAGCGGGAGCAGGGGAGGGCCCTTAGAAGAGACCCAGTACTTC. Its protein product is CASSGSRGGPLEETQYF.